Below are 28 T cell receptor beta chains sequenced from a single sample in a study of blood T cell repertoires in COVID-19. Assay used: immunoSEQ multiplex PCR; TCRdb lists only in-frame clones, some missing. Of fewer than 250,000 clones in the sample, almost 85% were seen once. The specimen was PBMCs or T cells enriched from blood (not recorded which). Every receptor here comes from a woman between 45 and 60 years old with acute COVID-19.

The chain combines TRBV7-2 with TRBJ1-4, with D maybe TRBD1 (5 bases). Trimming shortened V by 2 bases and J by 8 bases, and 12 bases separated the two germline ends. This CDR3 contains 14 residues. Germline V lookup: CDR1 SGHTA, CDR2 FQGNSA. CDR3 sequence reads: CASSLTQAMEKLFF. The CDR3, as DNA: TGTGCCAGCAGCTTAACACAGGCCATGGAAAAACTGTTTTTT.

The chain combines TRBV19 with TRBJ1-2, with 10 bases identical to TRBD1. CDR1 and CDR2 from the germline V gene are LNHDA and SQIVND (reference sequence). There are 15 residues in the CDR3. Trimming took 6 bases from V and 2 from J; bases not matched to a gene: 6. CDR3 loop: CASSEGQGLNYGYTF. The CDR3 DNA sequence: TGTGCCAGTAGCGAGGGACAGGGGCTAAACTATGGCTACACCTTC.

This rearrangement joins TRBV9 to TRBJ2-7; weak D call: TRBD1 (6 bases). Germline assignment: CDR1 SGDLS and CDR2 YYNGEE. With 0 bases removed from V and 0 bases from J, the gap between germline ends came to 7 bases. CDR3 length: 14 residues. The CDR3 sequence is CASSVGQASYEQYF. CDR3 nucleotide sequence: TGTGCCAGCAGCGTAGGACAGGCCTCCTACGAGCAGTACTTC.

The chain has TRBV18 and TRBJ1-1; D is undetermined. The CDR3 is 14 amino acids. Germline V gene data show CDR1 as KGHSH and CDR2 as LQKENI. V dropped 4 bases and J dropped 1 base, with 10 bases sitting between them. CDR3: CASSQQNPNTEAFF. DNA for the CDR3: TGTGCCAGCTCACAACAGAACCCGAACACTGAAGCTTTCTTT.

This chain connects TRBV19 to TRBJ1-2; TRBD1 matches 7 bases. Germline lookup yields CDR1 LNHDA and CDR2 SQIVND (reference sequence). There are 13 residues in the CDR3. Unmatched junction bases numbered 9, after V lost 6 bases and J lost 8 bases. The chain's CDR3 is CASSLGQAKGYTF. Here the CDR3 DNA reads TGTGCCAGTAGCCTTGGACAGGCGAAAGGCTACACCTTC.

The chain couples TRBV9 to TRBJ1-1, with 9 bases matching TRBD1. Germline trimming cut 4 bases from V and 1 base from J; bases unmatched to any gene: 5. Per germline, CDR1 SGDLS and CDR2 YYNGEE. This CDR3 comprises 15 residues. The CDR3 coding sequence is TGTGCCAGCAGCCCCCCGGGACAGGGGAACACTGAAGCTTTCTTT. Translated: CASSPPGQGNTEAFF.

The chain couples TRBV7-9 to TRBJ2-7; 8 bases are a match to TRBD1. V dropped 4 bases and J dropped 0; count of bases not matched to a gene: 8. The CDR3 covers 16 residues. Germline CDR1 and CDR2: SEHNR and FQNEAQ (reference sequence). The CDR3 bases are TGTGCCAGCAGCTGGGACAGGAACAACACCTCCTACGAGCAGTACTTC. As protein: CASSWDRNNTSYEQYF.

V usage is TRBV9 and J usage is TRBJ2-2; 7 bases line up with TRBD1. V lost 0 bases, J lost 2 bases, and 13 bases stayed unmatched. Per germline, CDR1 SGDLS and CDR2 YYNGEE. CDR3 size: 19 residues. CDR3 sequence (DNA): TGTGCCAGCAGCGTAGGAGGGAACAGGGGACGAGAAAACACCGGGGAGCTGTTTTTT. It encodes CASSVGGNRGRENTGELFF.

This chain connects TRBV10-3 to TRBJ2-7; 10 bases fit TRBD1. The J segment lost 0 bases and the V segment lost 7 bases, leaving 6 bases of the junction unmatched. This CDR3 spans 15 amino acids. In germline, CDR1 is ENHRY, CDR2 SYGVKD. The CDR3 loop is CAITEDRGVSYEQYF. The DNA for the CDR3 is TGTGCCATCACCGAGGACAGGGGGGTCTCCTACGAGCAGTACTTC.

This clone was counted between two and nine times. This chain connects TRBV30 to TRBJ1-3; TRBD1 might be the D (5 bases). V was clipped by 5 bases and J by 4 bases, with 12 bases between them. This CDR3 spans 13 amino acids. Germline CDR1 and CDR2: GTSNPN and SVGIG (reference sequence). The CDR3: CAWQGFSGNTIYF. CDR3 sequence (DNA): TGTGCCTGGCAGGGTTTCTCCGGAAACACCATATATTTT. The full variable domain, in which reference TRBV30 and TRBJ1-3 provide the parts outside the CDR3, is SQTIHQWPATLVQPVGSPLSLECTVEGTSNPNLYWYRQAAGRGLQLLFYSVGIGQISSEVPQNLSASRPQDRQFILSSKKLLLSDSGFYLCAWQGFSGNTIYFGEGSWLTVV.

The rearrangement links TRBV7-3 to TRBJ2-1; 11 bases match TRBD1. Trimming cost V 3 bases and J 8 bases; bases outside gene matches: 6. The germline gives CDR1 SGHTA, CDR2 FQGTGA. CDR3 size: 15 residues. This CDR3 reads CASSFLGQGAHEQFF. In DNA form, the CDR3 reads TGTGCCAGCAGCTTCCTAGGACAGGGGGCCCATGAGCAGTTCTTC.

The DNA for the CDR3 is TGTGCCAGCTCACCACCGGGACAGGGGGCGAGCACTGAAGCTTTCTTT. Translated, it gives CASSPPGQGASTEAFF. The rearrangement links TRBV18 to TRBJ1-1, with 12 bases aligning to TRBD1. From germline, CDR1 is KGHSH and CDR2 LQKENI. The CDR3 runs to 16 residues. V gave up 0 bases and J gave up 4 bases; unmatched junction bases: 3.

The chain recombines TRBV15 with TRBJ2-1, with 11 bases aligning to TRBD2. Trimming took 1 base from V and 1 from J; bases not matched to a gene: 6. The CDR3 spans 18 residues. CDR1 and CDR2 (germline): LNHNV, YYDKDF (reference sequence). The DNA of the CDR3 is TGTGCCACCAGCAGAGCACTAGCGGGGGCTGGGTCCTACAATGAGCAGTTCTTC. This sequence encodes CATSRALAGAGSYNEQFF. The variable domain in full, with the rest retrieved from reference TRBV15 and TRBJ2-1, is DAMVIQNPRYQVTQFGKPVTLSCSQTLNHNVMYWYQQKSSQAPKLLFHYYDKDFNNEADTPDNFQSRRPNTSFCFLDIRSPGLGDTAMYLCATSRALAGAGSYNEQFFGPGTRLTVL.

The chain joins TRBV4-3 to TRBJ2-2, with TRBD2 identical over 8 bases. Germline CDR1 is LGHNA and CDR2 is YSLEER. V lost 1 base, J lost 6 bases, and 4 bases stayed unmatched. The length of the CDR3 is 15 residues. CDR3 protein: CASSQATGGPGELFF. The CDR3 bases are TGCGCCAGCAGCCAAGCCACGGGGGGGCCCGGGGAGCTGTTTTTT.

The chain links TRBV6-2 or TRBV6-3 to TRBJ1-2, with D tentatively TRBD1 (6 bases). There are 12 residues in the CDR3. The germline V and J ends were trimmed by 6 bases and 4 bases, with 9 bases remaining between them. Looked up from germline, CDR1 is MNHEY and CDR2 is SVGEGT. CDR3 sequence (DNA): TGTGCCAGCAGCGGACAGCTCTATGGCTACACCTTC. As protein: CASSGQLYGYTF.

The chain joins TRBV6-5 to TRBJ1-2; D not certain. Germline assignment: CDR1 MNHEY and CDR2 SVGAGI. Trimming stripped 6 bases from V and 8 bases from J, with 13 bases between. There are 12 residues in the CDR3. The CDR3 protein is CASRDSTKGYTF. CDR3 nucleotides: TGTGCCAGCAGGGACTCCACGAAAGGCTACACCTTC.

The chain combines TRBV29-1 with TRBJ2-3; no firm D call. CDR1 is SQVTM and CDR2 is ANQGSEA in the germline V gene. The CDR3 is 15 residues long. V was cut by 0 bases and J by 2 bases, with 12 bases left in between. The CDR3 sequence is CSVEDDGLPTDTQYF. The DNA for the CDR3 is TGCAGCGTTGAAGACGATGGGCTGCCCACAGATACGCAGTATTTT.

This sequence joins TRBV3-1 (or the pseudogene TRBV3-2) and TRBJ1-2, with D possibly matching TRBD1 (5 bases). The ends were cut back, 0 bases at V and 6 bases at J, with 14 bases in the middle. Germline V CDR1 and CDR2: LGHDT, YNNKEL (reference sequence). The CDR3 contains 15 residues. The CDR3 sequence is CASSQEFPQGNGYTF. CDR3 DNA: TGTGCCAGCAGCCAAGAATTTCCCCAGGGAAATGGCTACACCTTC.

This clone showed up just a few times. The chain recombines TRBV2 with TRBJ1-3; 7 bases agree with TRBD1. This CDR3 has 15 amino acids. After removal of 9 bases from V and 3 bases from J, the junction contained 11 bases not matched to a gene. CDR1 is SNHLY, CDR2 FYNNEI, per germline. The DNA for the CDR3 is TGTGCCAGTTACTACGGGGCAGGGGGTGGAAACACCATATATTTT. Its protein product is CASYYGAGGGNTIYF.

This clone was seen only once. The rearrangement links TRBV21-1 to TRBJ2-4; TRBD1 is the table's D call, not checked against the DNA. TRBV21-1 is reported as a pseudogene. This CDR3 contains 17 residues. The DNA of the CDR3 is TGTGCCAGCAGCCAGTTTAAAGGGTCTGGGGCCAAAAACATTCAATACTTC. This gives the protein CASSQFKGSGAKNIQYF.

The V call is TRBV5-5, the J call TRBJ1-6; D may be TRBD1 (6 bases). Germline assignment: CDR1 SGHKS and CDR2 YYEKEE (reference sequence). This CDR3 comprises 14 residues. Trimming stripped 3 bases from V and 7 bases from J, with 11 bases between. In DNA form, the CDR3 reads TGTGCCAGCAGCTCACAGGGTTACAATTCACCCCTCCACTTT. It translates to CASSSQGYNSPLHF.

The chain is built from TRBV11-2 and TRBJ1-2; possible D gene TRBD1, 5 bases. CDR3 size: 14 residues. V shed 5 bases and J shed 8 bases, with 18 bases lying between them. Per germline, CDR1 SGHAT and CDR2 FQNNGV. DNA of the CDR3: TGTGCCAGCAGCCCGACGGGCAGGGTCGAGGGCTACACCTTC. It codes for CASSPTGRVEGYTF. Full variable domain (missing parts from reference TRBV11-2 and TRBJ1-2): EAGVAQSPRYKIIEKRQSVAFWCNPISGHATLYWYQQILGQGPKLLIQFQNNGVVDDSQLPKDRFSAERLKGVDSTLKIQPAKLEDSAVYLCASSPTGRVEGYTFGSGTRLTVV.

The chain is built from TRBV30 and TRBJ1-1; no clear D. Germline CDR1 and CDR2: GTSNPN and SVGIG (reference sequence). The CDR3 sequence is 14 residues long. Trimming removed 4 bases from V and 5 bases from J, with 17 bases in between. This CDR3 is CAWTDSPLGTEAFF. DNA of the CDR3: TGTGCCTGGACGGACTCCCCGCTTGGAACTGAAGCTTTCTTT. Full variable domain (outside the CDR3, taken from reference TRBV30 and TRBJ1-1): SQTIHQWPATLVQPVGSPLSLECTVEGTSNPNLYWYRQAAGRGLQLLFYSVGIGQISSEVPQNLSASRPQDRQFILSSKKLLLSDSGFYLCAWTDSPLGTEAFFGQGTRLTVV.

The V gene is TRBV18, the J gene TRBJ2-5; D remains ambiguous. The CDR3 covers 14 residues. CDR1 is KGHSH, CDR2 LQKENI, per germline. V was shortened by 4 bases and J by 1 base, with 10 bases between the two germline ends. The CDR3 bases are TGTGCCAGCTCACGGATGTCGGGCCAAGAGACCCAGTACTTC. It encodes CASSRMSGQETQYF.

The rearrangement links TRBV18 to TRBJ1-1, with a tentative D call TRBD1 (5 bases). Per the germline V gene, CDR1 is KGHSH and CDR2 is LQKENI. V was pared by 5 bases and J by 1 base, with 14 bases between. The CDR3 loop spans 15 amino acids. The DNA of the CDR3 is TGTGCCAGCTCAACTTACGTCCAGGGGAACACTGAAGCTTTCTTT. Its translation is CASSTYVQGNTEAFF.

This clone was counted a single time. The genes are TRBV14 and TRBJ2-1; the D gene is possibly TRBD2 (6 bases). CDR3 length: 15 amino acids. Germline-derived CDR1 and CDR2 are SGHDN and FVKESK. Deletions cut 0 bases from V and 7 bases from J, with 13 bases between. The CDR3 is CASSQEILRGNEQFF. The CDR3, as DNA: TGTGCCAGCAGCCAAGAAATTCTACGGGGGAATGAGCAGTTCTTC.

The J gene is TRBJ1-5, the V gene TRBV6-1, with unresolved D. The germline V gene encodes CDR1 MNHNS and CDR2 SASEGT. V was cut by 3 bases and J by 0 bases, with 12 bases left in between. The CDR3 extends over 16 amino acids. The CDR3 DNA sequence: TGTGCCAGCAGTGATGGTAACAGCTATAGCAATCAGCCCCAGCATTTT. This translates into CASSDGNSYSNQPQHF.

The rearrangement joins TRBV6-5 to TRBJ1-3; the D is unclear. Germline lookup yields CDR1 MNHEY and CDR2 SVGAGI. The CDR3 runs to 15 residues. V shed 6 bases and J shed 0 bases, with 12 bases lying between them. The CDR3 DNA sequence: TGTGCCAGCAGGGGGAGGGCGATCTCTGGAAACACCATATATTTT. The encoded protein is CASRGRAISGNTIYF.